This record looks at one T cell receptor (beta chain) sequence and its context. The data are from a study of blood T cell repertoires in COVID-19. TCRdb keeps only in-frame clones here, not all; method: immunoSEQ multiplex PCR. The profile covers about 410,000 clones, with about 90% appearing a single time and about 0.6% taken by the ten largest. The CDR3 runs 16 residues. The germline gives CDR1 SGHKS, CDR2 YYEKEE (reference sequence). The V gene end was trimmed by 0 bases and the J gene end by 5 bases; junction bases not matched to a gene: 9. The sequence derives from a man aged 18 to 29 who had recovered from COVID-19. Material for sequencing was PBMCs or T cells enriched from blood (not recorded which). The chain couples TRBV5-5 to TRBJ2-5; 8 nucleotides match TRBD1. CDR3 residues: CASSLGGTGGRETQYF. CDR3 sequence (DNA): TGTGCCAGCAGCTTGGGAGGAACAGGGGGTAGGGAGACCCAGTACTTC. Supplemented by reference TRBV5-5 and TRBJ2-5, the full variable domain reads DAGVTQSPTHLIKTRGQQVTLRCSPISGHKSVSWYQQVLGQGPQFIFQYYEKEERGRGNFPDRFSARQFPNYSSELNVNALLLGDSALYLCASSLGGTGGRETQYFGPGTRLLVL.